This entry describes one T cell receptor (beta chain). Libraries were prepared by immunoSEQ multiplex PCR; TCRdb keeps only in-frame clonotypes and omits some of them. The sample has 55,000 to 80,000 clones, roughly 86% seen once; the top ten hold 2% to 2.5%. Germline V gene data show CDR1 as SGHTA and CDR2 as FQGNSA. CDR3 length: 13 residues. V was pared by 6 bases and J by 0 bases, with 1 base of the junction left unmatched. This entry belongs to a study of OX40 agonist ivuxolimab in advanced cancers. Overall study context: Aged roughly 20 to 85 with a mean of approximately 57 years, they were roughly 83% male.

This material consisted of CD4+ or CD8+ T cells sorted from blood, taken in a trial of the OX40 agonist ivuxolimab. The clonotype originates from an adult with an advanced solid tumor such as melanoma, head and neck, liver or kidney cancer. This chain links TRBV7-2 with TRBJ1-1; 7 bases align to TRBD1. The CDR3 DNA reads as TGTGCCAGCAGACAGGGGTTGAACACTGAAGCTTTCTTT. Protein sequence: CASRQGLNTEAFF.